The 18 T cell receptor beta chains below all came from one sample that was sequenced in a study of blood T cell repertoires in COVID-19 (TCRdb year 2020). Libraries were prepared through the immunoSEQ multiplex PCR assay. Not all clones reach the TCRdb copy of this immuneACCESS table, which keeps in-frame sequences only. Checked studies attribute under half of the gap to unresolved V genes and leave the rest unexplained. This sample holds tens of thousands of clones; approximately 88% were observed only once. About 4.6% of the sample comes from the top ten. The specimen sequenced was peripheral blood. Every receptor here comes from a human donor in a cohort sampled during active COVID-19.

The rearrangement joins TRBV6-6 to TRBJ2-3, with a possible D match to TRBD1 (7 bases). Germline values: CDR1 MNHNY, CDR2 SVGAGI (reference sequence). The CDR3 has 16 amino acids. The V and J ends lost 0 bases and 4 bases respectively, with 14 bases between them. The CDR3 bases are TGTGCCAGCAGTTACTCGATGGAGGGGGCCGCAGATACGCAGTATTTT. Translation gives CASSYSMEGAADTQYF.

The chain carries TRBV14 and TRBJ2-5; 12 bases are a match to TRBD2. This CDR3 is 15 amino acids long. V was pared by 4 bases and J by 1 base, with 1 base of the junction left unmatched. Germline loops: CDR1 SGHDN, CDR2 FVKESK. The CDR3: CASSPTSGGQETQYF. CDR3 nucleotide sequence: TGTGCCAGCAGCCCGACTAGCGGGGGCCAAGAGACCCAGTACTTC.

The chain has TRBV12-3 or TRBV12-4 and TRBJ2-7; D unresolved. The CDR3 covers 13 residues. V lost 6 bases and J 7 bases, leaving 16 bases between the germline ends. CDR3 DNA: TGTGCCAGCAGCCCTAGTCTATCGCTTGAGCAGTACTTC. Translating gives CASSPSLSLEQYF.

The V gene is TRBV5-1, the J gene TRBJ2-1; 13 positions agree with TRBD2. The ends lost 2 bases at V and 6 bases at J; junction bases unmatched: 5. Germline loops: CDR1 SGHRS, CDR2 YFSETQ. The CDR3 has 16 residues. The CDR3 here is CASSFRTSGRINEQFF. The CDR3, as DNA: TGCGCCAGCAGCTTCCGGACTAGCGGGAGAATCAATGAGCAGTTCTTC.

The chain recombines TRBV19 with TRBJ1-4; D uncertain. The ends were cut back, 4 bases at V and 3 bases at J, with 6 bases in the middle. The CDR3 runs 13 residues. Germline V gene data show CDR1 as LNHDA and CDR2 as SQIVND (reference sequence). CDR3 DNA sequence: TGTGCCAGTAGTAGGCAGTCTAATGAAAAACTGTTTTTT. Amino acid sequence: CASSRQSNEKLFF. Complete variable domain (other parts from reference TRBV19 and TRBJ1-4): DGGITQSPKYLFRKEGQNVTLSCEQNLNHDAMYWYRQDPGQGLRLIYYSQIVNDFQKGDIAEGYSVSREKKESFPLTVTSAQKNPTAFYLCASSRQSNEKLFFGSGTQLSVL.

The CDR3 sequence is CASSESSGYTF. DNA for the CDR3: TGCGCCAGCAGTGAGTCCTCGGGCTACACCTTC. The chain joins TRBV10-2 to TRBJ1-2; no clear D gene. V was trimmed by 0 bases and J by 8 bases, leaving 4 bases between them. Germline CDR1 and CDR2: WSHSY and SAAADI. The CDR3 is made up of 11 amino acids.

This chain connects TRBV6-1 to TRBJ1-2; D perhaps matches TRBD1 (6 bases). The CDR3 extends over 15 amino acids. CDR1 and CDR2 (germline): MNHNS, SASEGT. V was pared by 1 base and J by 3 bases, with 12 bases between. CDR3 amino acids: CASSEDPSGDYGYTF. The CDR3 bases are TGTGCCAGCAGTGAAGATCCTTCAGGGGACTATGGCTACACCTTC.

The rearrangement uses TRBV9 and TRBJ2-7; 8 bases line up with TRBD2. Germline-derived CDR1 and CDR2 are SGDLS and YYNGEE. This CDR3 comprises 15 residues. V trimming: 4 bases; J trimming: 0 bases; junction bases outside the gene matches: 6. The CDR3 sequence: CASSRGGGDSYEQYF. CDR3 DNA: TGTGCCAGCAGCCGGGGGGGCGGCGACTCCTACGAGCAGTACTTC.

The CDR3 region has the DNA TGCGCCAGCCCCCGACAGGGCCAGCTGAAGGAGCAGTTCTTC. Translated, it gives CASPRQGQLKEQFF. This chain uses TRBV4-1 with TRBJ2-1; 7 nucleotides match TRBD1. V lost 8 bases, J lost 10 bases, and 14 bases stayed unmatched. This CDR3 spans 14 amino acids. Germline CDR1 reads MGHRA; CDR2 reads YSYEKL.

The chain couples TRBV6-4 to TRBJ2-1; tentatively, D is TRBD2 (6 bases). This CDR3 is 14 amino acids long. The V end lost 2 bases, the J end lost 6 bases, and 11 bases lay between the germline ends. Germline values: CDR1 MRHNA, CDR2 SNTAGT. CDR3 region: CASSDGRGSNEQFF. The CDR3 DNA reads TGTGCCAGCAGTGACGGTCGGGGGAGCAATGAGCAGTTCTTC.

The chain uses TRBV5-5 and TRBJ2-6; a weak D match, TRBD2 (5 bases). Trimming left V 4 bases short and J 1 base short, with 9 bases between. The CDR3 loop spans 15 amino acids. Germline CDR1 and CDR2: SGHKS and YYEKEE (reference sequence). Written as DNA, the CDR3 is TGTGCCAGCAGCCCTTCGGGATCTGGGGCCAACGTCCTGACTTTC. Translated, it gives CASSPSGSGANVLTF.

V and J are TRBV7-3 and TRBJ2-5; D not resolved. CDR1 and CDR2 (germline): SGHTA, FQGTGA. The V end was cut by 5 bases, the J end by 0 bases, with 7 bases between. CDR3 length: 13 residues. The CDR3 DNA reads as TGTGCCAGCAGCCTCCGGGACCAAGAGACCCAGTACTTC. It yields the protein CASSLRDQETQYF.

The V and J genes are TRBV6-1 and TRBJ2-7, with 12 bases that match TRBD2. V was pared by 2 bases and J by 6 bases, with 8 bases of the junction left unmatched. Germline values: CDR1 MNHNS, CDR2 SASEGT. This CDR3 has 16 amino acids. The CDR3 region is CASSETLAGGWFEQYF. CDR3 sequence (DNA): TGTGCCAGCAGTGAAACACTAGCGGGAGGCTGGTTCGAGCAGTACTTC.

The chain has TRBV30 and TRBJ2-3, with TRBD2 matching 8 bases. The V segment lost 0 bases and the J segment 0 bases; nucleotides outside the gene matches: 11. This CDR3 is built from 18 residues. Germline V gene sequence: CDR1 GTSNPN, CDR2 SVGIG (reference sequence). The CDR3 sequence: CAWSVRQREIGSTDTQYF. The DNA of the CDR3 is TGTGCCTGGAGTGTACGGCAGCGGGAGATTGGGAGCACAGATACGCAGTATTTT.

J is TRBJ2-3 and V is TRBV10-1, with TRBD2 identical over 10 bases. Germline trimming cut 6 bases from V and 2 bases from J; bases unmatched to any gene: 5. CDR1 is WNHNN and CDR2 is SYGVQD in the germline V gene (reference sequence). This CDR3 region has 15 residues. CDR3 bases: TGCGCCAGCAGCGATACTAGCGGGGACACAGATACGCAGTATTTT. Translation: CASSDTSGDTDTQYF.

V usage is TRBV5-1 and J usage is TRBJ2-3; weak D call: TRBD2 (6 bases). V was trimmed by 4 bases and J by 2 bases, leaving 8 bases between them. Germline-derived CDR1 and CDR2 are SGHRS and YFSETQ. The CDR3 contains 13 residues. The CDR3 sequence: CASSGGLTDTQYF. The CDR3 DNA reads as TGCGCCAGCAGCGGGGGACTCACAGATACGCAGTATTTT. The whole variable domain, remainder taken from reference TRBV5-1 and TRBJ2-3, is KAGVTQTPRYLIKTRGQQVTLSCSPISGHRSVSWYQQTPGQGLQFLFEYFSETQRNKGNFPGRFSGRQFSNSRSEMNVSTLELGDSALYLCASSGGLTDTQYFGPGTRLTVL.

The chain carries TRBV6-5 and TRBJ2-5; 14 bases agree with TRBD2. Germline trimming cut 7 bases from V and 4 bases from J; bases unmatched to any gene: 5. The germline V gene has CDR1 MNHEY and CDR2 SVGAGI. This CDR3 region has 15 residues. Written as DNA, the CDR3 is TGTGCCAGCACCCGACTAGCGGGGGGGGGAGAGACCCAGTACTTC. This encodes CASTRLAGGGETQYF.

The chain carries TRBV25-1 and TRBJ2-3, with TRBD1 identical over 7 bases. Germline CDR1 is MGHDK and CDR2 is SYGVNS. This CDR3 comprises 14 residues. The V gene end was trimmed by 5 bases and the J gene end by 2 bases; junction bases not matched to a gene: 4. The CDR3 nucleotides are TGTGCCAGCAGTACAGGGGTGATCACAGATACGCAGTATTTT. Its translation: CASSTGVITDTQYF.